These 20 T cell receptor beta chains originate from one sample sequenced in a study of tumor-infiltrating lymphocytes in oesophageal squamous cell carcinoma. TCRdb itself ran the PCR reads through MiXCR, one entry per CDR3 protein. Altogether 9,500 to 12,000 distinct CDR3 sequences are present, roughly three fifths being singletons, with the ten largest covering more than 20%. Sequencing was performed on esophageal tumor tissue. The receptors here all came from a male donor with esophageal squamous cell carcinoma.

Only a few counts were recorded for this clonotype. The chain uses TRBV7-2 and TRBJ2-5, with D perhaps being TRBD1 or TRBD2 (5 bases each). The germline V gene has CDR1 SGHTA and CDR2 FQGNSA. V gave up 6 bases and J gave up 3 bases, with 17 bases separating them. The CDR3 extends over 15 amino acids. Here the CDR3 DNA reads TGTGCCAGCAGTCTCGGGGCAGGCAATAAAGAGACCCAGTACTTC. Residues: CASSLGAGNKETQYF.

The chain couples TRBV7-3 to TRBJ2-1; D unclear. Germline V gene sequence: CDR1 SGHTA, CDR2 FQGTGA. This CDR3 is built from 12 residues. Trimming took 3 bases from V and 9 from J, leaving 9 bases between them. CDR3 bases: TGTGCCAGCAGCTTTGGTTTTGGTGAGCAGTTCTTC. This translates into CASSFGFGEQFF. Based on the CDR3 plus reference TRBV7-3 and TRBJ2-1, the full variable domain is GAGVSQTPSNKVTEKGKYVELRCDPISGHTALYWYRQSLGQGPEFLIYFQGTGAADDSGLPNDRFFAVRPEGSVSTLKIQRTERGDSAVYLCASSFGFGEQFFGPGTRLTVL.

The V and J genes are TRBV7-2 and TRBJ1-5; maybe TRBD1 (5 bases). The V end was cut by 5 bases, the J end by 7 bases, with 12 bases between. CDR1 and CDR2 from the germline V gene are SGHTA and FQGNSA. The CDR3 has 13 amino acids. The CDR3 DNA sequence: TGTGCCAGCAGCGTTAGGGGTAACCAGCCCCAGCATTTT. Protein sequence: CASSVRGNQPQHF.

This clonotype was detected many times. The rearrangement joins TRBV4-2 to TRBJ2-7; 12 nucleotides align to TRBD2. Trimming cost V 1 base and J 4 bases; bases outside gene matches: 2. This CDR3 region has 15 residues. Looked up from germline, CDR1 is LGHNA and CDR2 is YNFKEQ. The CDR3 nucleotides are TGTGCCAGCAGCCAAGCGGGGACTAGCGGGTACGAGCAGTACTTC. Translation: CASSQAGTSGYEQYF.

The chain recombines TRBV12-3 or TRBV12-4 with TRBJ1-4; no firm D call. The ends were cut back, 3 bases at V and 0 bases at J, with 14 bases in the middle. This CDR3 is built from 17 residues. The CDR3 coding sequence is TGTGCCAGCAGTTTCGGCGACGTGCGGGCAACTAATGAAAAACTGTTTTTT. Amino acid sequence: CASSFGDVRATNEKLFF.

Turning to this clonotype: The conserved phenylalanine or tryptophan is not found at the CDR3 terminus, so this likely reflects a read error. No DNA is shown, since the ends of the CDR3 on it are uncertain; the CDR3 is the one TCRdb lists. V is TRBV7-4 and J is TRBJ2-3; the table calls TRBD1, which could not be checked here. Ends included, the CDR3 has 18 residues. Germline loops: CDR1 SGHVT, CDR2 SQSDAQ. CDR3 region: CASSPSGQAGNSPLHFGN.

The chain recombines TRBV12-3 or TRBV12-4 with TRBJ2-7; weak D call: TRBD1 (6 bases). The length of the CDR3 is 14 residues. The V gene lost 5 bases and the J gene lost 4 bases, with 15 bases spanning the gap. The CDR3 loop reads CASSQILDSYEQYF. The CDR3, as DNA: TGTGCCAGCAGTCAGATCCTGGACAGTTACGAGCAGTACTTC.

As to this clonotype: A single base separates this from a much larger clone, so it may be a read error. The rearrangement joins TRBV6-6 to TRBJ2-1; 7 positions agree with TRBD2. This CDR3 contains 13 residues. Germline V gene sequence: CDR1 MNHNY, CDR2 SVGAGI (reference sequence). With V trimmed by 8 bases and J by 10 bases, 11 bases remained unmatched. The DNA for the CDR3 is TGTGCCAGCTGGAAGGGACTACTCTACGAGCAGTTCTTC. Amino acids: CASWKGLLYEQFF.

This clonotype was recorded a few times. The chain uses TRBV7-3 and TRBJ2-5, with 9 bases aligning to TRBD2. This CDR3 spans 15 amino acids. Germline CDR1 and CDR2: SGHTA and FQGTGA. Trimming at V came to 4 bases and at J to 3 bases, leaving 6 bases not matched to a gene. The CDR3 loop reads CASSYLAGTKETQYF. The CDR3 DNA reads TGTGCCAGCAGCTATCTAGCGGGGACTAAAGAGACCCAGTACTTC.

This clonotype has more than one count but fewer than ten. The rearrangement links TRBV10-2 to TRBJ2-4; D not resolved. TRBJ2-5 matches the DNA end more closely, so the J call is doubtful. The germline gives CDR1 WSHSY, CDR2 SAAADI. CDR3 size: 15 residues. Here the CDR3 DNA reads TGCGCCAGCAGTGAATCGCGGCAGCTGATGGAGACCCAGTACTTC. This codes for CASSESRQLMETQYF.

Points on this clonotype: Here the CDR3 omits its conserved ending phenylalanine or tryptophan, so a read error is the likely source. Because the CDR3's place on the DNA is in doubt, the DNA is left out and the CDR3 is given as listed by TCRdb. V is TRBV7-6 and J is TRBJ2-5; no DNA check was done on the table's D call, TRBD1. CDR1 is SGHVS, CDR2 FNYEAQ, per germline. The CDR3 spans 16 amino acids, including both terminal residues. The CDR3 loop reads CASSFGGISYEQYFGN.

To note about this clonotype: Compared with germline, one end of the junction differs, possibly owing to a read error. The chain is built from TRBV7-2 and TRBJ2-5; 8 bases line up with TRBD1. Germline V CDR1 and CDR2: SGHTA, FQGNSA. CDR3 length: 14 residues. CDR3 amino acids: CASSQQGANSPLHF. The DNA of the CDR3 is TGTGCCAGCAGCCAGCAGGGGGCCAATTCACCCCTCCACTTC.

The J gene is TRBJ2-5, the V gene TRBV7-8, with D perhaps TRBD2 (6 bases). This CDR3 contains 15 residues. The germline gives CDR1 SGHVS, CDR2 FQNEAQ. Trimming took 2 bases from V and 4 from J, leaving 14 bases between them. CDR3 coding DNA: TGTGCCAGCAGCTTATCAGGCGGGGCGGGAGAGACCCAGTACTTC. It is translated as CASSLSGGAGETQYF.

The genes are TRBV7-6 and TRBJ2-2; 7 bases are shared with TRBD2. V gave up 7 bases and J gave up 1 base; unmatched junction bases: 6. The CDR3 sequence is 15 residues long. In germline, CDR1 is SGHVS, CDR2 FNYEAQ. The CDR3 spells CASTQLAQNTGELFF. CDR3 sequence (DNA): TGTGCCAGCACCCAACTAGCGCAGAACACCGGGGAGCTGTTTTTT.

The chain links TRBV7-8 to TRBJ1-2; D assignment may be TRBD1 or TRBD2 (6 bases each). The last part of the DNA fits TRBJ2-7 better; the J call may be wrong. Germline-derived CDR1 and CDR2 are SGHVS and FQNEAQ. The CDR3 runs to 14 residues. The CDR3 protein is CASRPTQGLYEQYF. DNA for the CDR3: TGTGCCAGCAGGCCAACACAGGGACTCTACGAGCAGTACTTC.

The chain employs TRBV6-6 and TRBJ2-3, with TRBD2 matching 9 bases. Trimming cost V 7 bases and J 5 bases; bases outside gene matches: 13. The CDR3 is 16 residues long. Germline lookup yields CDR1 MNHNY and CDR2 SVGAGI (reference sequence). The CDR3 DNA follows: TGTGCCAGCAACCGTATAGCGGGAGAAAGGAGAGATACGCAGTATTTT. This codes for CASNRIAGERRDTQYF.

This clonotype showed up just once. V is TRBV2 and J is TRBJ1-5, with TRBD1 identical over 8 bases. The J segment lost 7 bases and the V segment lost 5 bases, leaving 4 bases of the junction unmatched. Germline CDR1 reads SNHLY; CDR2 reads FYNNEI. There are 13 residues in the CDR3. The CDR3 DNA reads as TGTGCCAGCAGTCTCCAGGGGGCGCAGCCCCAGCATTTT. Translation: CASSLQGAQPQHF.

This clonotype was counted ten times or more. The chain links TRBV5-5 to TRBJ2-3; D call uncertain. Germline lookup yields CDR1 SGHKS and CDR2 YYEKEE (reference sequence). The CDR3 consists of 14 residues. Trimming removed 1 base from V and 2 bases from J, with 8 bases in between. The chain's CDR3 is CASSLIGYTDTQYF. The DNA of the CDR3 is TGTGCCAGCAGCTTGATCGGGTACACAGATACGCAGTATTTT.

In this sample, this clonotype turned up many times. CDR3 residues: CASSTRPGSYNSPLHF. CDR3 nucleotides: TGTGCCAGCAGTACAAGACCAGGCTCCTATAATTCACCCCTCCACTTT. The rearrangement uses TRBV6-1 and TRBJ1-6, with D unresolved. The length of the CDR3 is 16 residues. Trimming took 5 bases from V and 0 from J, leaving 11 bases between them. Looked up from germline, CDR1 is MNHNS and CDR2 is SASEGT.

The chain recombines TRBV7-3 with TRBJ2-4, with D possibly being TRBD2 (6 bases). Judging by the DNA end, TRBJ2-1 fits better; the J call may be wrong. The CDR3 consists of 16 residues. Germline V gene data show CDR1 as SGHTA and CDR2 as FQGTGA. The CDR3 region is CASSLIGLAHYNEQFF. The CDR3 nucleotides read TGTGCCAGCAGCTTAATTGGCCTAGCGCACTACAATGAGCAGTTCTTC.